The present TCR beta chain was sequenced within a study of blood T cell repertoires in COVID-19. Some clones are missing from TCRdb's copy, which holds only in-frame ones; the method was immunoSEQ multiplex PCR. The sample has 28,000 or so clones; roughly 90% are singletons. The clonotype comes from a human donor with active COVID-19. The donor label of this sample is uncertain. The sequencing sample was made of peripheral blood.

The DNA for the CDR3 is TGTGCCAGCAGTTATAGGAGTCAAGAGACCCAGTACTTC. Translation: CASSYRSQETQYF. This chain uses TRBV12-3 or TRBV12-4 with TRBJ2-5; D is undetermined. Trimming removed 4 bases at V and 2 bases at J, with 8 bases between. The CDR3 length is 13 residues.